A selection of T cell receptor beta chains follows, all from one sample in a study of blood T cell repertoires in COVID-19. TCRdb's table, derived via immunoSEQ multiplex PCR, lists solely in-frame clones and lacks some. This table holds about 58,000 clones, around 84% found once. Sequenced input: peripheral blood. The receptors stem from a human donor with active COVID-19. The donor label of this sample is uncertain. CDR3s leave out the opening cysteine and the closing phenylalanine or tryptophan. Size values are once, few and many counts, or a class for expanded clones, and some rows have none.

clone_size	v_call	j_call	cdr3_aa
NA	TRBV7-2	TRBJ2-1	ASSPGGGVEQF
NA	TRBV28	TRBJ2-7	ASSSPAGRYEQY
NA	TRBV7-2	TRBJ1-2	ASSSPGQGEGYT
NA	TRBV10-3	TRBJ2-7	AVARTSGTLNEQY
few	TRBV19	TRBJ2-7	ASQESGAYEQY
NA	TRBV24-1	TRBJ2-7	ATSPTWGEGAYEQY
NA	TRBV3-1/TRBV3-2	TRBJ2-3	ASSRLGGSGVADTQY
few	TRBV7-9	TRBJ1-4	ASSNLEEKLF
NA	TRBV2	TRBJ2-6	ASRAESGANVLT
NA	TRBV12-5	TRBJ1-3	ASGLILSGQISGNTIY
NA	TRBV2	TRBJ2-7	ASSSWTAEDEQY
NA	TRBV28	TRBJ2-1	ASSTARGQF
NA	TRBV13	TRBJ1-3	ASSTRHARNTIY
NA	TRBV6-6	TRBJ2-7	ATRTGERHGEQY
NA	TRBV30	TRBJ1-2	AWSDQQTYGYT
NA	TRBV5-1	TRBJ1-2	ASSFRQSENYGYT
few	TRBV5-1	TRBJ2-5	ASSLLPLQGKETQY
NA	TRBV2	TRBJ2-2	ASSDAGTGELF
NA	TRBV18	TRBJ2-1	ASSPMTARTAYNEQF
NA	TRBV5-5	TRBJ2-5	ASSLLGLMYQETQY
NA	TRBV7-2	TRBJ2-1	ASSSRTGWVNEQF
NA	TRBV14	TRBJ2-7	ASSQAQGRGYEQY
NA	TRBV5-4	TRBJ1-6	ASNLDGSSYNSPLH
NA	TRBV11-3	TRBJ2-1	ASSGRGWVEDDEQF
NA	TRBV7-9	TRBJ2-7	ASSLIGTKNSPYEQY
few	TRBV9	TRBJ2-6	ASSAIAGLNSGANVLT
NA	TRBV7-9	TRBJ2-2	ASSTGGTGELF
NA	TRBV19	TRBJ2-7	ASRDGTWMY
NA	TRBV23-1	TRBJ2-7	ASSLLGQVRLYEQY
NA	TRBV5-4	TRBJ2-7	ASSPDIATYEQY
NA	TRBV2	TRBJ1-6	ASSRDPNNSPLH
NA	TRBV12-3/TRBV12-4	TRBJ1-6	ASTPTGVSPLH
once	TRBV5-1	TRBJ2-7	ASSFSGSSYEQY
NA	TRBV28	TRBJ1-2	ASSLGGGPPSYGYT
NA	TRBV12-3/TRBV12-4	TRBJ2-7	ASRGLALEQY
NA	TRBV12-3/TRBV12-4	TRBJ2-7	ASSKGQGYEQY
NA	TRBV28	TRBJ2-3	ASSLWRSSTDTQY
NA	TRBV28	TRBJ1-6	ASRPGQGGSPLH
NA	TRBV21-1	TRBJ2-2	ASSSQQGTGELF
NA	TRBV28	TRBJ1-4	ASSLAVTGANEKLF
NA	TRBV30	TRBJ2-3	AWSGDYTDTQY
NA	TRBV28	TRBJ2-5	ASSSQGAGQETQY
once	TRBV25-1	TRBJ2-6	ASSHGRAGANVLT
NA	TRBV5-1	TRBJ1-2	ASSLAGYAGYT
once	TRBV9	TRBJ1-2	ASSDPGFVGYT
NA	TRBV30	TRBJ1-6	AWRRVDYNSPLH
NA	TRBV10-1	TRBJ2-7	ASSESKTSSKPYEQY
NA	TRBV2	TRBJ2-6	ASMLGGLSRSGANVLT